This T cell receptor (beta chain) originates from a study of response to subunit inactivated influenza vaccine. Notes on the study in general: It was suggested by the authors that few new T cells are recruited by each seasonal influenza vaccination.

TCRdb ran MiXCR on the RT-PCR reads and lists one entry per CDR3 protein. The profile covers roughly 520,000 distinct CDR3 sequences, with 25% appearing a single time and approximately 2% taken by the ten largest. Germline-derived CDR1 and CDR2 are SQVTM and ANQGSEA. CDR3 length equals 12 residues. V lost 5 bases and J lost 0, with 8 bases in between. As regards this clonotype: Its specificity is not known.

The sample in question was CD4+ T cells sorted from PBMCs, obtained 4 to 6 days after vaccination. The clonotype comes from a man between 45 and 60 years old who received an inactivated influenza vaccine. The chain employs TRBV29-1 and TRBJ2-7, with D unclear. The CDR3, as DNA: TGCAGCGTTACTGGCACCTCCTACGAGCAGTACTTC. Translating it yields CSVTGTSYEQYF.